This entry lists 28 T cell receptor beta chains sequenced from one sample in a study of T cell responses to AZD1222 COVID-19 vaccine. TCRdb keeps only in-frame clones here, not all; method: immunoSEQ multiplex PCR. The sample includes around 160,000 clones, around 93% of them seen just once. The sequencing used peripheral blood, collected on day 0 of AZD1222 vaccination. These receptor sequences come from an adult in good health.

The chain is built from TRBV2 and TRBJ1-1; TRBD1 matches 7 bases. There are 13 residues in the CDR3. The germline V gene has CDR1 SNHLY and CDR2 FYNNEI. V was pared by 7 bases and J by 0 bases, with 2 bases of the junction left unmatched. CDR3 sequence reads: CASKTGVNTEAFF. Written as DNA, the CDR3 is TGTGCCAGCAAAACAGGGGTGAACACTGAAGCTTTCTTT.

The chain couples TRBV18 to TRBJ1-6; D might be TRBD1 (6 bases). CDR1 is KGHSH and CDR2 is LQKENI in the germline V gene. The CDR3 covers 14 residues. Deletions cut 3 bases from V and 10 bases from J, with 13 bases between. CDR3 nucleotides: TGTGCCAGCTCACCGTCCGGGGGGCAATCACCCCTCCACTTT. This codes for CASSPSGGQSPLHF.

This chain joins TRBV29-1 and TRBJ1-1, with TRBD1 as a possible D gene (6 bases). Per germline, CDR1 SQVTM and CDR2 ANQGSEA. V lost 2 bases and J 6 bases, leaving 13 bases between the germline ends. CDR3 length: 13 residues. CDR3 DNA sequence: TGCAGCGTTGAATCGGGGGGGCGAGCTGAAGCTTTCTTT. It codes for CSVESGGRAEAFF.

This chain joins TRBV24-1 and TRBJ2-5; TRBD2 might be the D (6 bases). The germline gives CDR1 KGHDR, CDR2 SFDVKD. Trimming took off 0 bases at V and 1 base at J, with 8 bases between the two ends. The CDR3 runs 15 residues. In DNA form, the CDR3 reads TGTGCCACCAGTGATTTGACCGGGGGCCAAGAGACCCAGTACTTC. Translation: CATSDLTGGQETQYF.

This clone has a handful of counts. V gene TRBV19 combines with J gene TRBJ1-2, with a weak D call TRBD1 (6 bases). The germline V gene encodes CDR1 LNHDA and CDR2 SQIVND (reference sequence). The V end was cut by 6 bases, the J end by 3 bases, with 14 bases between. The CDR3 covers 14 residues. DNA for the CDR3: TGTGCCAGTAGCCCCCGGGGGCTTCACTATGGCTACACCTTC. Protein sequence: CASSPRGLHYGYTF.

CDR3 coding DNA: TGTGCCAGCAGTGGGAGCAGGGGGAACACTGAAGCTTTCTTT. Translating it yields CASSGSRGNTEAFF. This chain joins TRBV2 and TRBJ1-1, with D possibly matching TRBD1 (6 bases). Trimming removed 4 bases from V and 1 base from J, with 10 bases in between. CDR1 SNHLY and CDR2 FYNNEI come from the germline V gene. The CDR3 totals 14 residues.

The chain uses TRBV6-5 and TRBJ2-7, with 7 positions matching TRBD1. The CDR3 covers 16 residues. V was clipped by 2 bases and J by 0 bases; unmatched bases: 7. CDR1 is MNHEY and CDR2 is SVGAGI in the germline V gene. CDR3 bases: TGTGCCAGCAGTTACAATCGGCAGGGGGTCTCCTACGAGCAGTACTTC. Protein: CASSYNRQGVSYEQYF.

This sequence joins TRBV7-2 and TRBJ2-7; possible D gene TRBD1, 5 bases. V was cut by 1 base and J by 2 bases, with 12 bases left in between. The CDR3 is 15 amino acids. In germline, CDR1 is SGHTA, CDR2 FQGNSA. CDR3 DNA: TGTGCCAGCAGCTTAGTGGGGCGTCAGGCCTACGAGCAGTACTTC. Translated, it gives CASSLVGRQAYEQYF.

The genes are TRBV5-6 and TRBJ1-6; tentative D call: TRBD1 (6 bases). Trimming shortened V by 4 bases and J by 10 bases, and 15 bases separated the two germline ends. This CDR3 region has 14 residues. Germline lookup yields CDR1 SGHDT and CDR2 YYEEEE. The CDR3 region is CASSLQGTKSPLHF. CDR3 coding DNA: TGTGCCAGCAGCCTGCAGGGGACCAAATCACCCCTCCACTTT. Variable domain in full (rest from reference TRBV5-6 and TRBJ1-6): DAGVTQSPTHLIKTRGQQVTLRCSPKSGHDTVSWYQQALGQGPQFIFQYYEEEERQRGNFPDRFSGHQFPNYSSELNVNALLLGDSALYLCASSLQGTKSPLHFGNGTRLTVT.

In its sample, this clone was seen a few times. The V gene is TRBV7-9, the J gene TRBJ1-4, with a possible D match to TRBD1 (5 bases). V lost 6 bases, J lost 3 bases, and 17 bases lay in between. Germline V lookup: CDR1 SEHNR, CDR2 FQNEAQ (reference sequence). There are 16 residues in the CDR3. The CDR3 DNA is TGTGCCAGCAGTCCGGGACGGGAGGTTTCTAATGAAAAACTGTTTTTT. It translates to CASSPGREVSNEKLFF.

This chain connects TRBV28 to TRBJ1-2; no clear D. The germline CDR1 and CDR2 sequences are MDHEN and SYDVKM. The CDR3 extends over 14 amino acids. Between the trimmed V and J ends, which lost 1 base and 5 bases, there was a span of 11 bases. The CDR3 DNA reads TGTGCCAGCAGTTTATCGGGGTTTGGATATGGCTACACCTTC. Protein: CASSLSGFGYGYTF.

The J gene is TRBJ1-1, the V gene TRBV7-9, with D unresolved. The CDR3 runs to 14 residues. Trimming cost V 2 bases and J 0 bases, with 7 bases left between them. Germline CDR1 is SEHNR and CDR2 is FQNEAQ (reference sequence). The CDR3 DNA reads TGTGCCAGCAGCTTAAACCTGATGAACACTGAAGCTTTCTTT. Its translation: CASSLNLMNTEAFF.

V and J are TRBV6-1 and TRBJ1-1; tentatively, D is TRBD1 (6 bases). In germline, CDR1 is MNHNS, CDR2 SASEGT. CDR3 size: 14 residues. V shed 3 bases and J shed 4 bases, with 12 bases lying between them. CDR3 protein: CASSEGAGITEAFF. CDR3 bases: TGTGCCAGCAGTGAGGGGGCAGGTATCACTGAAGCTTTCTTT.

The table lists this clone with a count of one. This chain joins TRBV11-3 and TRBJ2-1; TRBD2 matches 7 bases. The germline V gene encodes CDR1 SGHNT and CDR2 YENEEA. Losses at the gene ends were 1 base for V and 8 bases for J; bases not matched to a gene: 8. CDR3 length equals 15 residues. The CDR3 loop reads CASSLGTGGGYEQFF. For the CDR3, the DNA is TGTGCCAGCAGCTTAGGGACGGGAGGTGGGTATGAGCAGTTCTTC. Supplemented by reference TRBV11-3 and TRBJ2-1, the full variable domain reads EAGVVQSPRYKIIEKKQPVAFWCNPISGHNTLYWYLQNLGQGPELLIRYENEEAVDDSQLPKDRFSAERLKGVDSTLKIQPAELGDSAVYLCASSLGTGGGYEQFFGPGTRLTVL.

This clone was observed a few times. The chain recombines TRBV11-2 with TRBJ1-2, with D possibly TRBD1 on 5 matching bases. CDR1 and CDR2 (germline): SGHAT, FQNNGV. The CDR3 consists of 15 residues. V was pared by 5 bases and J by 2 bases, with 15 bases between. CDR3 region: CASSPSLPGNYGYTF. In nucleotides, the CDR3 is TGTGCCAGCAGCCCTTCCCTTCCAGGGAACTATGGCTACACCTTC.

This clone is a singleton in its sample. The chain employs TRBV6-5 and TRBJ1-6, with D perhaps TRBD1 (5 bases). CDR1 is MNHEY and CDR2 is SVGAGI in the germline V gene. The V and J ends lost 8 bases and 9 bases respectively, with 20 bases between them. The CDR3 covers 15 residues. CDR3 region: CASGPVGRAGSPLHF. CDR3 sequence (DNA): TGTGCCAGCGGACCAGTGGGCAGGGCGGGTTCACCCCTCCACTTT.

The gene calls are TRBV5-1 and TRBJ2-2; a weak D match, TRBD1 (5 bases). CDR1 is SGHRS, CDR2 YFSETQ, per germline. The CDR3 has 14 residues. Trimming left V 5 bases short and J 1 base short, with 9 bases between. CDR3 sequence reads: CASRLTGNTGELFF. Here the CDR3 DNA reads TGCGCCAGCAGGCTAACAGGGAACACCGGGGAGCTGTTTTTT.

This chain links TRBV5-4 with TRBJ2-2, with 8 bases aligning to TRBD1. This CDR3 contains 16 residues. The trim removed 4 bases at V and 5 bases at J, leaving 10 bases unmatched. CDR1 SGHNT and CDR2 YYREEE come from the germline V gene (reference sequence). The CDR3 loop reads CASSAGQAGTTGELFF. The CDR3 bases are TGTGCCAGCAGCGCGGGACAGGCGGGGACTACCGGGGAGCTGTTTTTT.

The genes are TRBV9 and TRBJ1-1, with a possible D match to TRBD1 (5 bases). The length of the CDR3 is 14 residues. The germline V gene has CDR1 SGDLS and CDR2 YYNGEE. V gave up 4 bases and J gave up 3 bases, with 13 bases separating them. The CDR3 DNA sequence: TGTGCCAGCAGCTCACAGATGGGGGACACTGAAGCTTTCTTT. As protein: CASSSQMGDTEAFF.

The V gene is TRBV7-9, the J gene TRBJ2-2, with TRBD2 identical over 8 bases. The CDR3 is 15 amino acids. Germline CDR1 reads SEHNR; CDR2 reads FQNEAQ (reference sequence). Unmatched junction bases numbered 2, after V lost 5 bases and J lost 0 bases. The CDR3 nucleotides are TGTGCCAGCAGCACTAGCGGAGCGAACACCGGGGAGCTGTTTTTT. This translates into CASSTSGANTGELFF.

The chain employs TRBV10-2 and TRBJ2-7; 7 bases fit TRBD1. Germline V gene lookup returns CDR1 WSHSY and CDR2 SAAADI. The ends lost 8 bases at V and 1 base at J; junction bases unmatched: 11. CDR3 length equals 15 residues. CDR3 sequence: CASGDPGQASYEQYF. CDR3 bases: TGCGCCAGCGGAGACCCCGGACAGGCTTCCTACGAGCAGTACTTC.

The sample holds one count of this clone. The rearrangement uses TRBV7-8 and TRBJ2-1; tentative D call: TRBD2 (5 bases). Germline V lookup: CDR1 SGHVS, CDR2 FQNEAQ. The CDR3 runs 15 residues. Deletions cut 5 bases from V and 4 bases from J, with 15 bases between. The DNA of the CDR3 is TGTGCCAGCAGCCAGATTGCACTAGTGTACAATGAGCAGTTCTTC. Translating gives CASSQIALVYNEQFF.

This clone has a single count. V is TRBV5-1 and J is TRBJ2-5, with TRBD2 as a possible D gene (6 bases). This CDR3 has 14 residues. Germline V CDR1 and CDR2: SGHRS, YFSETQ. The V gene lost 4 bases and the J gene lost 4 bases, with 14 bases spanning the gap. The CDR3 spells CASSSQLGGETQYF. In DNA, the CDR3 is TGCGCCAGCAGCAGCCAGTTGGGAGGAGAGACCCAGTACTTC. Full variable domain (rest looked up from reference TRBV5-1 and TRBJ2-5): KAGVTQTPRYLIKTRGQQVTLSCSPISGHRSVSWYQQTPGQGLQFLFEYFSETQRNKGNFPGRFSGRQFSNSRSEMNVSTLELGDSALYLCASSSQLGGETQYFGPGTRLLVL.

This sequence joins TRBV7-9 and TRBJ1-4, with D possibly TRBD1 on 5 matching bases. V was pared by 5 bases and J by 1 base, with 11 bases between. The V gene's germline CDR1 is SEHNR and CDR2 FQNEAQ (reference sequence). This CDR3 comprises 15 residues. The CDR3 loop reads CASSPVGVTNEKLFF. In DNA form, the CDR3 reads TGTGCCAGCAGCCCCGTAGGGGTAACTAATGAAAAACTGTTTTTT.

The rearrangement joins TRBV19 to TRBJ2-2; tentatively, D is TRBD2 (5 bases). In germline, CDR1 is LNHDA, CDR2 SQIVND (reference sequence). Between the trimmed V and J ends, which lost 1 base and 2 bases, there was a span of 14 bases. The CDR3 runs to 17 residues. The CDR3 reads CASSIAGISINTGELFF. The CDR3 DNA is TGTGCCAGTAGTATAGCGGGGATTTCAATTAACACCGGGGAGCTGTTTTTT.

The V call is TRBV5-1, the J call TRBJ2-2; D call uncertain. Trimming pared 4 bases from V and 5 bases from J, leaving 15 bases between. Germline V CDR1 and CDR2: SGHRS, YFSETQ. The CDR3 totals 15 residues. The CDR3 reads CASSPTNVGTGELFF. CDR3 nucleotides: TGCGCCAGCAGCCCTACCAACGTAGGAACCGGGGAGCTGTTTTTT.

The V and J genes are TRBV2 and TRBJ2-7, with 13 bases identical to TRBD2. The CDR3 sequence is 15 residues long. Per germline, CDR1 SNHLY and CDR2 FYNNEI. With 9 bases clipped from V and 3 bases from J, the junction kept 8 bases outside the gene matches. CDR3 bases: TGTGCCAGTAGAAAAAGGACTAGCGGGAGCTACGAGCAGTACTTC. Encoded protein: CASRKRTSGSYEQYF.

The DNA of the CDR3 is TGTGCCAGCAGCTTGGGTGTGGGGGCTGGCAATCAGCCCCAGCATTTT. It translates to CASSLGVGAGNQPQHF. The chain employs TRBV5-5 and TRBJ1-5, with a possible D match to TRBD1 (6 bases). Deletions cut 0 bases from V and 2 bases from J, with 12 bases between. The CDR3 loop spans 16 amino acids. In germline, CDR1 is SGHKS, CDR2 YYEKEE (reference sequence). The variable domain in full, completed from reference TRBV5-5 and TRBJ1-5, reads DAGVTQSPTHLIKTRGQQVTLRCSPISGHKSVSWYQQVLGQGPQFIFQYYEKEERGRGNFPDRFSARQFPNYSSELNVNALLLGDSALYLCASSLGVGAGNQPQHFGDGTRLSIL.